The sample holds one count of the clone carrying this T cell receptor beta chain. Authors' methods: Amplification with reference gene primers provided the estimates of nucleated cell counts. Profiling relied on immunoSEQ multiplex PCR, and the TCRdb table lists in-frame clones only, not all of them. The V and J calls and clone size come from that table; D and trimming were worked out from the DNA. The sample has more than 300,000 clones; roughly nine tenths are singletons. Germline CDR1 and CDR2: MDHEN and SYDVKM. The V end was cut by 4 bases, the J end by 8 bases, with 14 bases between. The CDR3 has 13 residues. The data are from a study of blood T cell repertoires in COVID-19. The study drew participants aged about 18 to 89 years from fewer than 30 US areas. Exposed enrollees encountered a COVID-19 case at some point within 2 weeks before study entry.

This sequence joins TRBV28 and TRBJ1-2, with D tentatively TRBD1 (5 bases). This TCR was sampled from a woman between 40 and 55 years old who had been exposed to COVID-19. Sequencing was done on a sample of PBMCs or T cells enriched from blood (not recorded which). The CDR3 bases are TGTGCCAGCAGTTCTACGGGGGTGGAGGGCTACACCTTC. It is translated as CASSSTGVEGYTF.